The 14 T cell receptor beta chains below come from one sample, sequenced in a study of PD-1 blockade in mismatch repair-deficient tumors. This table comes from immunoSEQ multiplex PCR, and its TCRdb copy is limited to in-frame clones, with some not included. The sample records some 84,000 clones, more than 65% being singletons. The specimen comprised peripheral blood, sampled 12 weeks after starting pembrolizumab. These receptors were obtained from an adult with mismatch repair-deficient cancer.

This clone was observed a few times. This chain connects TRBV30 to TRBJ1-5; 8 positions match TRBD1. The CDR3 consists of 12 residues. V dropped 3 bases and J dropped 6; count of bases not matched to a gene: 1. Germline V gene lookup returns CDR1 GTSNPN and CDR2 SVGIG (reference sequence). The CDR3 reads CAWSRGLQPQHF. DNA of the CDR3: TGTGCCTGGAGCAGGGGGCTTCAGCCCCAGCATTTT. Full variable domain (missing parts from reference TRBV30 and TRBJ1-5): SQTIHQWPATLVQPVGSPLSLECTVEGTSNPNLYWYRQAAGRGLQLLFYSVGIGQISSEVPQNLSASRPQDRQFILSSKKLLLSDSGFYLCAWSRGLQPQHFGDGTRLSIL.

The chain uses TRBV4-3 and TRBJ2-7; 8 bases match TRBD2. Germline V lookup: CDR1 LGHNA, CDR2 YSLEER. J was trimmed by 0 bases and V by 4 bases; bases with no gene match: 2. The CDR3 has 14 amino acids. CDR3 sequence (DNA): TGCGCCAGCAGCCGGGGACTAGGCTCCTACGAGCAGTACTTC. Translated, it gives CASSRGLGSYEQYF.

The chain joins TRBV27 to TRBJ2-7; the match to TRBD1 covers 9 bases. V lost 0 bases to trimming and J lost 2 bases; unmatched junction nucleotides: 5. This CDR3 has 16 residues. From germline, CDR1 is MNHEY and CDR2 SMNVEV (reference sequence). CDR3 sequence reads: CASSLSKGQGPYEQYF. In nucleotides, the CDR3 is TGTGCCAGCAGTTTATCGAAAGGACAGGGGCCCTACGAGCAGTACTTC.

The V gene is TRBV7-2, the J gene TRBJ2-1, with TRBD1 matching over 7 bases. In germline, CDR1 is SGHTA, CDR2 FQGNSA. The length of the CDR3 is 12 residues. V trimming: 5 bases; J trimming: 11 bases; junction bases outside the gene matches: 6. The DNA for the CDR3 is TGTGCCAGCAGCCCAGACAGGGACAAGCAGTTCTTC. Its protein product is CASSPDRDKQFF.

This chain uses TRBV6-5 with TRBJ2-7, with 14 bases lining up with TRBD2. CDR1 and CDR2 (germline): MNHEY, SVGAGI. The CDR3 runs to 14 residues. V shed 7 bases and J 4 bases; nucleotides not matched to a gene: 3. CDR3: CASTRLAGGYEQYF. The CDR3 coding sequence is TGTGCCAGCACCAGACTAGCGGGAGGGTACGAGCAGTACTTC.

V and J are TRBV6-6 and TRBJ2-2, with TRBD2 matching 9 bases. CDR1 and CDR2 from the germline V gene are MNHNY and SVGAGI (reference sequence). This CDR3 is built from 16 residues. The trim removed 7 bases at V and 7 bases at J, leaving 13 bases unmatched. CDR3 residues: CASIKEGAGGVGELFF. The CDR3 bases are TGTGCCAGCATTAAAGAAGGAGCGGGGGGAGTCGGGGAGCTGTTTTTT.

The DNA of the CDR3 is TGTGCCAGTAGTATAATTGGGGACAGAAGGATGAACACTGAAGCTTTCTTT. Translated, it gives CASSIIGDRRMNTEAFF. The rearrangement links TRBV19 to TRBJ1-1; 7 bases agree with TRBD1. Trimming removed 2 bases from V and 0 bases from J; junction bases left unmatched: 9. The CDR3 spans 17 residues. Per germline, CDR1 LNHDA and CDR2 SQIVND (reference sequence).

This clone was seen just once. The chain employs TRBV7-3 and TRBJ2-1; D not certain. CDR1 is SGHTA and CDR2 is FQGTGA in the germline V gene. The CDR3 is 14 amino acids. V shed 0 bases and J shed 9 bases, with 12 bases lying between them. For the CDR3, the DNA is TGTGCCAGCAGCTTAACCCGTACAAACGGTGAGCAGTTCTTC. Translating gives CASSLTRTNGEQFF.

This clone turned up a few times. This chain joins TRBV7-8 and TRBJ2-2; 7 positions match TRBD1. Germline CDR1 SGHVS, CDR2 FQNEAQ. With 5 bases clipped from V and 4 bases from J, the junction kept 10 bases outside the gene matches. This CDR3 has 16 residues. The CDR3 nucleotides read TGTGCCAGCAGCCCTAGGGGGACAGCGACCACCGGGGAGCTGTTTTTT. Translation gives CASSPRGTATTGELFF.

This clone was seen a single time. V usage is TRBV5-4 and J usage is TRBJ2-1; TRBD2 aligns across 8 bases. In germline, CDR1 is SGHNT, CDR2 YYREEE (reference sequence). V was pared by 0 bases and J by 0 bases, with 5 bases of the junction left unmatched. There are 17 residues in the CDR3. CDR3 bases: TGTGCCAGCAGCTTGGCTAGCGGGTACTCCTCCTACAATGAGCAGTTCTTC. This translates into CASSLASGYSSYNEQFF.

Only a few counts were recorded for this clone. The rearrangement joins TRBV5-1 to TRBJ2-5, with 7 bases lining up with TRBD1. The V and J ends lost 6 bases and 5 bases, in that order; junction bases with no gene match: 13. The V gene's germline CDR1 is SGHRS and CDR2 YFSETQ. CDR3 size: 15 residues. The chain's CDR3 is CASTSSTGSVETQYF. CDR3 bases: TGCGCCAGCACATCCTCGACAGGGTCCGTGGAGACCCAGTACTTC.

This chain joins TRBV2 and TRBJ1-5; no clear D. CDR1 SNHLY and CDR2 FYNNEI come from the germline V gene. The CDR3 spans 14 residues. Between the trimmed V and J ends, which lost 7 bases and 3 bases, there was a span of 13 bases. CDR3 amino acids: CASMESGNNQPQHF. CDR3 DNA sequence: TGTGCCAGCATGGAGTCCGGGAACAATCAGCCCCAGCATTTT.

The rearrangement uses TRBV7-3 and TRBJ2-4; D might be TRBD2 (5 bases). Germline V gives CDR1 SGHTA, CDR2 FQGTGA. Trimming took off 4 bases at V and 5 bases at J, with 15 bases between the two ends. The CDR3 has 15 amino acids. The CDR3 bases are TGTGCCAGCAGCTCGGACTCCCGCAGTCAAAACATTCAGTACTTC. Translating gives CASSSDSRSQNIQYF.

The CDR3 nucleotides are TGTGCCAGCAGTGAAGGAACTAGCGGGAAGGGGACCCAGTACTTC. Translating gives CASSEGTSGKGTQYF. The genes are TRBV6-1 and TRBJ2-5, with TRBD2 matching 10 bases. V was clipped by 1 base and J by 7 bases; unmatched bases: 6. The CDR3 loop spans 15 amino acids. Germline-derived CDR1 and CDR2 are MNHNS and SASEGT.